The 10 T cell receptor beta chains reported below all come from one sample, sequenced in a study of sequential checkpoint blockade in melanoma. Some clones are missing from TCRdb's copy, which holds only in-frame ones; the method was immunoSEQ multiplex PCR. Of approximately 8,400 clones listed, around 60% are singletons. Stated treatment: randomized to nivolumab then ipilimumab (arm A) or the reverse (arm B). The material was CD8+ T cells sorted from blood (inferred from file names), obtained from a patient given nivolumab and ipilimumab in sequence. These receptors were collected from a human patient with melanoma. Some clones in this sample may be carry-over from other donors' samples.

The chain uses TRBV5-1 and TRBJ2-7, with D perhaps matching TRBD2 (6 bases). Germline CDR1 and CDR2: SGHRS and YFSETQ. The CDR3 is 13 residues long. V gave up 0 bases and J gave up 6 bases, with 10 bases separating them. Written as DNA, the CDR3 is TGCGCCAGCAGCTTGGCCGGAGGGCGCGAGCAGTACTTC. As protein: CASSLAGGREQYF.

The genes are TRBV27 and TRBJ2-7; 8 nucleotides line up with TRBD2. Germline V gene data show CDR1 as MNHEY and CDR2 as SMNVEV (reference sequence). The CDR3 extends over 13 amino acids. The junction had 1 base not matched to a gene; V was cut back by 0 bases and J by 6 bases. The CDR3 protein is CASSLSRGVEQYF. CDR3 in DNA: TGTGCCAGCAGTTTATCGCGGGGGGTCGAGCAGTACTTC.

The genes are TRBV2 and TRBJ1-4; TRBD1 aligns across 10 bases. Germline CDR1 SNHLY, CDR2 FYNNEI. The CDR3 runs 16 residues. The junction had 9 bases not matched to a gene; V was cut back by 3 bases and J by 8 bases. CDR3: CASSDPGDRGGEKLFF. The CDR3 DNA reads TGTGCCAGCAGTGATCCAGGGGACAGGGGCGGCGAAAAACTGTTTTTT.

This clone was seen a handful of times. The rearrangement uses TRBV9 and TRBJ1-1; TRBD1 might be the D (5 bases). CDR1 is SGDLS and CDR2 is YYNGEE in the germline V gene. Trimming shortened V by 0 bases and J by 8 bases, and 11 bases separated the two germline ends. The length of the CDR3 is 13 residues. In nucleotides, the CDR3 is TGTGCCAGCAGCGTAGCCCCCAAGGGGGAAGCTTTCTTT. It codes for CASSVAPKGEAFF.

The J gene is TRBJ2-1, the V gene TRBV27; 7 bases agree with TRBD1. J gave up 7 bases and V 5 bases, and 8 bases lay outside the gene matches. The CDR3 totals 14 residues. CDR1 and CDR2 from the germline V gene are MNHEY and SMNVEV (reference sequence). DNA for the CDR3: TGTGCCAGCAGTCTCGGGACAGCGTCGAATGAGCAGTTCTTC. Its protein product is CASSLGTASNEQFF.

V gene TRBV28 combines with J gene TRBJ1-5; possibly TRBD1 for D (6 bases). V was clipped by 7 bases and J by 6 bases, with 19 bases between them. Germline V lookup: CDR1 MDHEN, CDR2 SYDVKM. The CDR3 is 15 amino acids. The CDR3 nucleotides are TGTGCCAGCACCCTCCGGGGGGGGGCGGGTCAGCCCCAGCATTTT. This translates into CASTLRGGAGQPQHF.

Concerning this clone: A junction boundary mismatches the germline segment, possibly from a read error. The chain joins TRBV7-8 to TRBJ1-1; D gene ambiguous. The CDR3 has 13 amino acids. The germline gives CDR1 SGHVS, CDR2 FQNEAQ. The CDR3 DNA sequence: TGCGCCAGCAGCCATTCAGAGGGAACTGAAGCTTTCTTT. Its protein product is CASSHSEGTEAFF.

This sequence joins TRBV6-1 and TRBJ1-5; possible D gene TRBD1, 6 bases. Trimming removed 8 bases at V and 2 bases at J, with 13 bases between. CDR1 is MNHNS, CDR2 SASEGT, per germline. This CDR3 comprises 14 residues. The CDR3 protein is CASSNRVRNQPQHF. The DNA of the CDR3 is TGTGCCAGCTCCAACAGGGTACGCAATCAGCCCCAGCATTTT.

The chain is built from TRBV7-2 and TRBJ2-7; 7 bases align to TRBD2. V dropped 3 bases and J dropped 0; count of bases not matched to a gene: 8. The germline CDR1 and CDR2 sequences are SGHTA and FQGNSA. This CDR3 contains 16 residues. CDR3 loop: CASSLYGGGGSYEQYF. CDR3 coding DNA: TGTGCCAGCAGCTTGTACGGCGGGGGTGGCTCCTACGAGCAGTACTTC.

CDR3 nucleotide sequence: TGCGCCAGCAGCTTGGTGGGCTCAACTAATGAAAAACTGTTTTTT. Translating gives CASSLVGSTNEKLFF. The chain employs TRBV5-1 and TRBJ1-4; D gene unclear. V was cut by 0 bases and J by 0 bases, with 6 bases left in between. The CDR3 length is 15 residues. CDR1 is SGHRS, CDR2 YFSETQ, per germline.